Listed below are T cell receptor beta chains from one sample, sequenced in a study of memory B cells and T cells in multiple sclerosis. Profiled with immunoSEQ multiplex PCR; TCRdb holds only in-frame clones, not every one. The data contain 30,000 to 40,000 clones, about 82% of them singletons. For these receptors, no antigen is known. Sequenced material: PBMCs from blood kept in culture. These receptors originate from a human donor with multiple sclerosis. CDR3s leave out the opening cysteine and the closing phenylalanine or tryptophan.

v_call cdr3_aa
TRBV5-6 ASSLETGPMNTEAF
TRBV7-3 ASSLAGTGDDEAF
TRBV5-6 ASSLKGAATGQETQY
TRBV7-3 ASSFSGGYMNTEAF
TRBV7-8 ASSLGSYEQY
TRBV6-5 ASSPLLIYGYT
TRBV6-6 ASSYGQIIEKLF
TRBV7-6 ASSPGTGMVTQY
TRBV5-6 ASSFGGQGAWPQH
TRBV9 ASSVGASNYNEQF
TRBV9 ASSVGTGDYGYT
TRBV2 ASRPGQGNSPLH
TRBV9 ASSPVSGINYGYT
TRBV5-1 ASSLARGVSEAF
TRBV10-2 ASSSNQPQH
TRBV11-2 ASSLRMNTEAF
TRBV10-3 AISEQTAYGYT
TRBV7-6 ASSGLGGTYEQY
TRBV15 ATSRAGSQETQY
TRBV7-3 ASSKAGAKNIQY
TRBV5-1 ASSLLPASGNTNTGELF
TRBV5-5 ASSLAAGFYTEAF
TRBV5-1 ASSLVRTSGYYYEQY
TRBV6-5 ASSPVGYGYT
TRBV7-9 ASSSPGADTQY
TRBV27 ASSFSELNTEAF
TRBV27 ASRAGTGRSYEQY
TRBV6-5 ASSPSAPLNTEAF
TRBV5-1 ASWGTVNTEAF
TRBV7-6 ASSLSGGADEQY
TRBV10-2 ASSHGTSVSSYEQY
TRBV27 ASSFQGQPGLGLYNEQF
TRBV6-5 ASSWLAGAAGEQY
TRBV29-1 SVEGLTGIEGYT
TRBV6-5 ASRNEGKYGELF
TRBV13 ASSLHALPHGYT
TRBV28 ASSPPGGLKEKLF
TRBV6-1 ASKKTGNQPQH
TRBV5-1 ASSGQMNTEAF
TRBV5-1 ASSLAGGQGPSYEQY
TRBV7-9 ASSLGFSGQPNEKLF
TRBV15 ATSRDGREADTQY
TRBV9 ASNPTGVLRHGYT
TRBV19 ASSTGRGEGYT
TRBV5-1 ASSFSTGEAF
TRBV4-1 ASSLGQQNTEAF
TRBV5-1 ASSLVVDLGELF
TRBV6-6 ASSSGNLRTEAF
TRBV18 ASSPRQDQPQH